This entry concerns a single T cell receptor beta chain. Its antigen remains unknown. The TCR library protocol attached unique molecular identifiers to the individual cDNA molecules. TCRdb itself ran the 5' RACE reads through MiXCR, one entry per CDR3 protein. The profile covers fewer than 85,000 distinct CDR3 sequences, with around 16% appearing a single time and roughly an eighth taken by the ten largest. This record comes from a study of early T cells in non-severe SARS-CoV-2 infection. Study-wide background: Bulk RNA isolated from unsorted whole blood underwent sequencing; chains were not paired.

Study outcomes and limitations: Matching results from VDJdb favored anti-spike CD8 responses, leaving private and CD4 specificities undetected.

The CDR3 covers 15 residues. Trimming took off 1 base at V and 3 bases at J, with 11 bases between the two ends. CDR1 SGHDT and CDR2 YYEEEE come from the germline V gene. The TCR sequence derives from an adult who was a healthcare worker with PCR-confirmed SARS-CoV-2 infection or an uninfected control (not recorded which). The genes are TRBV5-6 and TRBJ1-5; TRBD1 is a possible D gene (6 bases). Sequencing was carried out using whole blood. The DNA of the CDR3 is TGTGCCAGCAGCTTGTACAGGGAGGACAATCAGCCCCAGCATTTT. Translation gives CASSLYREDNQPQHF.